This T cell receptor (beta chain) emerged from a study of control samples from healthy donors and cancer patients (dated by TCRdb to about 2020). Receptors were amplified or captured by the immunoSEQ multiplex PCR assay. The clones in this table, taken by TCRdb from immuneACCESS, are in-frame only. Not every clone is retained; where verified, under half of the shortfall comes from an unresolved V gene, and the cause of the rest is unknown. The sample table contains some 82,000 clones; only one count was recorded for 70% to 85% of them. Roughly 10% of the sample is in the top ten clones. Worth noting for this clone: Its recognized antigen is unknown. Per-base quality was not reported, and no clone a single base away is much larger than it.

The CDR1 and CDR2 encoded by the germline V gene are KGHSH and LQKENI. From cysteine to phenylalanine, the CDR3 is 15 amino acids long. Just the 45-base CDR3 DNA is kept, in frame starting at base 1. V is pared back by 6 bases and J by 1 base, with 16 bases lying between the germline termini. The specimen sequenced was PBMCs. The sequence came from a man aged 60-69 years with head and neck cancer. Rearrangement joined TRBV18 to TRBJ2-7; the D gene assignment is perhaps TRBD1 or TRBD2, with each matching 5 bases. For the CDR3, the sequence is CASSSRDGKSYEQYF. At the DNA level, the sequence is TGTGCCAGCTCGTCCCGGGACGGGAAATCCTACGAGCAGTACTTC.